This T cell receptor (beta chain) comes out of a study of graft-versus-host responses after intestinal transplantation. Across the whole study: Uniformly, recipients were administered anti-thymocyte globulin induction with subsequent tacrolimus and steroids for two to three years.

Irradiated, violet-dye-labeled stimulator cells, some 200,000 in number, were plated with some 200,000 CFSE-labeled responder cells. Sequencing used immunoSEQ multiplex PCR; TCRdb keeps in-frame clones, though not all of them. The sample has fewer than 25,000 clones, under 45% seen once. Germline V gene sequence: CDR1 LGHNA, CDR2 YNFKEQ. The CDR3 runs to 14 residues. The V end was cut by 0 bases, the J end by 2 bases, with 7 bases between. Study-wide points: Peak circulating GvH clone levels were associated with early post-transplant HvG declines.

The receptor was isolated from a human patient who received an intestinal transplant. Sequences were derived from alloreactive CD4+ T cells from a mixed lymphocyte reaction culture, sampled before intestinal transplant. The subset denotes: CFSE-low proliferating T cells sorted from roughly six-day pre-transplant mixed lymphocyte reaction (GvH or HvG direction). The chain uses TRBV4-2 and TRBJ1-2; no definite D call. The CDR3 region is CASSQEGGNYGYTF. The CDR3 nucleotides read TGTGCCAGCAGCCAAGAAGGCGGGAACTATGGCTACACCTTC.